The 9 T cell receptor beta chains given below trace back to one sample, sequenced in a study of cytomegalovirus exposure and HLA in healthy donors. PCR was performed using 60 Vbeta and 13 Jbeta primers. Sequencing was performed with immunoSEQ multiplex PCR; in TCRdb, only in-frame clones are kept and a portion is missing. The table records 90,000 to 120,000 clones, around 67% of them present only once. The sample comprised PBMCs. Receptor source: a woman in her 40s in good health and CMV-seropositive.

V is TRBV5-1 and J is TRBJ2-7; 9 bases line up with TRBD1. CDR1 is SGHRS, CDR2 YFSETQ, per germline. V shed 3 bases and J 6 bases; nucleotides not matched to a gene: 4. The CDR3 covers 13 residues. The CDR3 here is CASSSQGAAEQYF. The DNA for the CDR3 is TGCGCCAGCAGCTCACAGGGGGCTGCCGAGCAGTACTTC.

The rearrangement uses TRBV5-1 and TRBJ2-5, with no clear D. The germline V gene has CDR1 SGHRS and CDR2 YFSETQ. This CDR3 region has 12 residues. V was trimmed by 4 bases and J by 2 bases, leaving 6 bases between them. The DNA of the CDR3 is TGCGCCAGCAGCCCAACACAAGAGACCCAGTACTTC. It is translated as CASSPTQETQYF.

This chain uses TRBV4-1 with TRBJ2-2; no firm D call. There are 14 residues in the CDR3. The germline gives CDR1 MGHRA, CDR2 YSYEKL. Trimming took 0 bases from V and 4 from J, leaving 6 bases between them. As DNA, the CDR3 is TGCGCCAGCAGCCAAGATCGCGTCACCGGGGAGCTGTTTTTT. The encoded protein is CASSQDRVTGELFF.

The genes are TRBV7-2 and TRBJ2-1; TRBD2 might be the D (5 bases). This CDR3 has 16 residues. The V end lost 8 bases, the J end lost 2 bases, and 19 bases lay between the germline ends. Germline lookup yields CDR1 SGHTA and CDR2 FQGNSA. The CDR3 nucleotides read TGTGCCAGCGCTAAAGCAGGTTCGGGAACCTACAATGAGCAGTTCTTC. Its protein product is CASAKAGSGTYNEQFF.

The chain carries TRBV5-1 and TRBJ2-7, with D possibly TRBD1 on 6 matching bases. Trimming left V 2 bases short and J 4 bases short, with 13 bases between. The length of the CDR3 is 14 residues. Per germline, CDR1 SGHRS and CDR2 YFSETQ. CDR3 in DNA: TGCGCCAGCAGCTTTGGGACATCCTCTTACGAGCAGTACTTC. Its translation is CASSFGTSSYEQYF.

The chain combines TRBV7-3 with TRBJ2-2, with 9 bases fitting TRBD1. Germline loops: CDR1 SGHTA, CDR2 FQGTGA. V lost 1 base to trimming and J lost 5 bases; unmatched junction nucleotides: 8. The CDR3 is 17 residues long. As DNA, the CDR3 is TGTGCCAGCAGCTTAATTTCGGGACAGGGAGGGACCGGGGAGCTGTTTTTT. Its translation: CASSLISGQGGTGELFF.

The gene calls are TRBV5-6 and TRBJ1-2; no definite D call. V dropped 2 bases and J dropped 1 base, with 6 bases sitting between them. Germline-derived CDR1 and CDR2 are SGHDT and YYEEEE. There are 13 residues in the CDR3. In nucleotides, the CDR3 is TGTGCCAGCAGCTTACAGCTTAACTATGGCTACACCTTC. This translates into CASSLQLNYGYTF.

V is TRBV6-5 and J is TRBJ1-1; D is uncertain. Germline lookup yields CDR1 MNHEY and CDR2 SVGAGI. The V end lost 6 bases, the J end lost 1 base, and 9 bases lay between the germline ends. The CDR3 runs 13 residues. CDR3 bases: TGTGCCAGCAGCCTAGAGGGGAACACTGAAGCTTTCTTT. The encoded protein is CASSLEGNTEAFF.

This chain's CDR3 is CASSLSLLAEAFF. The DNA of the CDR3 is TGCGCCAGCAGCTTGTCACTTTTGGCTGAAGCTTTCTTT. This chain joins TRBV5-1 and TRBJ1-1; D unclear. V was shortened by 1 base and J by 6 bases, with 10 bases between the two germline ends. The CDR3 is 13 amino acids. Germline loops: CDR1 SGHRS, CDR2 YFSETQ. Full variable domain (outside the CDR3, taken from reference TRBV5-1 and TRBJ1-1): KAGVTQTPRYLIKTRGQQVTLSCSPISGHRSVSWYQQTPGQGLQFLFEYFSETQRNKGNFPGRFSGRQFSNSRSEMNVSTLELGDSALYLCASSLSLLAEAFFGQGTRLTVV.